The 7 T cell receptor beta chains listed next were all sequenced from one sample in a study of T cells in tumors and immune-related adverse events. The method was immunoSEQ multiplex PCR; TCRdb's version includes in-frame clones alone and lacks a portion of them. This sample has more than 20,000 clones, with 90% to 95% found just once. Sequenced material: lymph node tissue, taken from a patient treated with anti-PD-1 therapy. Receptor source: a female donor with metastatic renal cell carcinoma.

The chain links TRBV5-4 to TRBJ2-7; D is possibly TRBD2 (5 bases). The germline CDR1 and CDR2 sequences are SGHNT and YYREEE (reference sequence). Trimming pared 2 bases from V and 1 base from J, leaving 10 bases between. The CDR3 contains 14 residues. The CDR3 sequence: CASSFPGNSYEQYF. The CDR3 DNA follows: TGTGCCAGCAGCTTCCCGGGAAATTCCTACGAGCAGTACTTC.

The rearrangement uses TRBV11-2 and TRBJ2-3; tentatively, D is TRBD1 (5 bases). CDR1 and CDR2 (germline): SGHAT, FQNNGV. This CDR3 contains 13 residues. The V end lost 4 bases, the J end lost 8 bases, and 13 bases lay between the germline ends. This CDR3 is CASSYNQGGTQYF. DNA of the CDR3: TGTGCCAGCAGCTATAACCAGGGTGGTACGCAGTATTTT.

Only one count was recorded for this clone. This sequence joins TRBV25-1 and TRBJ2-5, with a tentative D call TRBD2 (6 bases). Germline V gene lookup returns CDR1 MGHDK and CDR2 SYGVNS. V lost 1 base, J lost 4 bases, and 10 bases lay in between. CDR3 length equals 14 residues. CDR3 coding DNA: TGTGCCAGCAGTGAATGGGGGGTGAGAGAGACCCAGTACTTC. Translation: CASSEWGVRETQYF.

Only one count was recorded for this clone. The CDR3 DNA reads as TGCGCCAGCAGTGAGAGGGGACGGGGGCCCCAGCATTTT. It specifies CASSERGRGPQHF. The J gene is TRBJ1-5, the V gene TRBV10-1, with D tentatively TRBD1 (5 bases). This CDR3 contains 13 residues. V shed 2 bases and J shed 9 bases, with 11 bases lying between them. Germline V gene sequence: CDR1 WNHNN, CDR2 SYGVQD (reference sequence).

The rearrangement joins TRBV5-1 to TRBJ2-1, with 11 nucleotides matching TRBD2. CDR1 and CDR2 (germline): SGHRS, YFSETQ. The CDR3 has 19 amino acids. V lost 0 bases to trimming and J lost 2 bases; unmatched junction nucleotides: 10. The CDR3 is CASSLATSGSRRPYNEQFF. The CDR3 nucleotides read TGCGCCAGCAGCTTGGCCACTAGCGGGAGTCGGCGTCCCTACAATGAGCAGTTCTTC.

This chain connects TRBV5-1 to TRBJ1-1; D ambiguous. The germline gives CDR1 SGHRS, CDR2 YFSETQ. The CDR3 extends over 14 amino acids. Trimming removed 0 bases at V and 5 bases at J, with 11 bases between. CDR3 sequence reads: CASSLALGGTEAFF. The CDR3 DNA is TGCGCCAGCAGCTTGGCGCTGGGTGGGACTGAAGCTTTCTTT.

The chain recombines TRBV10-2 with TRBJ2-3, with D tentatively TRBD1 or TRBD2 (5 bases each). CDR3 length equals 14 residues. From germline, CDR1 is WSHSY and CDR2 SAAADI. V lost 3 bases and J lost 7, with 14 bases in between. The CDR3 coding sequence is TGCGCCAGCAGTGACTGGGACCTCTTAAATACGCAGTATTTT. It codes for CASSDWDLLNTQYF.